Shown below are 32 T cell receptor beta chains from a single sample sequenced in a study of early T cells in non-severe SARS-CoV-2 infection. TCRdb analysed the 5' RACE reads with MiXCR anew, one entry per CDR3 protein. The table shows nearly 45,000 distinct CDR3 sequences, with about a tenth occurring only once. Sequencing input: whole blood. The receptors were gathered from an adult who was a healthcare worker with PCR-confirmed SARS-CoV-2 infection or an uninfected control (not recorded which).

This clonotype was counted between two and nine times. The chain employs TRBV7-6 and TRBJ2-3; TRBD2 matches 8 bases. Germline values: CDR1 SGHVS, CDR2 FNYEAQ. The CDR3 consists of 15 residues. V dropped 5 bases and J dropped 6; count of bases not matched to a gene: 10. CDR3 region: CASSMPRGGSDTQYF. CDR3 DNA sequence: TGTGCCAGCAGCATGCCCCGGGGGGGAAGCGATACGCAGTATTTT.

This clonotype has ten or more counts. The chain has TRBV6-2 or TRBV6-3 and TRBJ1-1; D unresolved. CDR3 length equals 13 residues. The germline V gene encodes CDR1 MNHEY and CDR2 SVGEGT. V lost 0 bases and J 1 base, leaving 3 bases between the germline ends. The CDR3, as DNA: TGTGCCAGCAGTTACTCGGAGAACACTGAAGCTTTCTTT. As protein: CASSYSENTEAFF.

This clonotype was found a few times. The J gene is TRBJ1-1, the V gene TRBV6-1; tentatively, D is TRBD1 (6 bases). The CDR3 is made up of 13 amino acids. Germline assignment: CDR1 MNHNS and CDR2 SASEGT. Trimming stripped 8 bases from V and 0 bases from J, with 10 bases between. CDR3 region: CASGTSMNTEAFF. As DNA, the CDR3 is TGTGCCAGCGGGACATCAATGAACACTGAAGCTTTCTTT.

The chain uses TRBV7-2 and TRBJ1-3; a possible D gene is TRBD1 (5 bases). CDR1 SGHTA and CDR2 FQGNSA come from the germline V gene. V lost 5 bases to trimming and J lost 3 bases, with 14 bases between them. The CDR3 runs to 15 residues. Here the CDR3 reads CASSPPPGGGNTIYF. The CDR3 DNA reads TGTGCCAGCAGCCCGCCCCCCGGGGGTGGAAACACCATATATTTT.

This clonotype is categorized as medium-sized (0.01 to 0.1%). This chain connects TRBV4-3 to TRBJ1-6, with 10 bases identical to TRBD1. Germline V lookup: CDR1 LGHNA, CDR2 YSLEER. CDR3 length: 15 residues. The trim removed 2 bases at V and 7 bases at J, leaving 2 bases unmatched. The CDR3 protein is CASSQTGQGNSPLHF. CDR3 sequence (DNA): TGCGCCAGCAGCCAAACGGGACAGGGGAATTCACCCCTCCACTTT.

J is TRBJ2-1 and V is TRBV5-1; the D is unclear. The V and J ends lost 4 bases and 0 bases respectively, with 14 bases between them. CDR3 length equals 16 residues. Looked up from germline, CDR1 is SGHRS and CDR2 is YFSETQ. The chain's CDR3 is CASSPISRGSYNEQFF. CDR3 in DNA: TGCGCCAGCAGCCCTATCAGCCGAGGCTCCTACAATGAGCAGTTCTTC. The full variable domain, completed using reference TRBV5-1 and TRBJ2-1, is KAGVTQTPRYLIKTRGQQVTLSCSPISGHRSVSWYQQTPGQGLQFLFEYFSETQRNKGNFPGRFSGRQFSNSRSEMNVSTLELGDSALYLCASSPISRGSYNEQFFGPGTRLTVL.

The chain links TRBV7-8 to TRBJ2-7; tentatively, D is TRBD1 (6 bases). Trimming took 1 base from V and 2 from J, leaving 12 bases between them. The CDR3 has 15 residues. Germline CDR1 reads SGHVS; CDR2 reads FQNEAQ. The CDR3 bases are TGTGCCAGCAGCTTAGTGACGGGGACACCCTACGAGCAGTACTTC. Protein sequence: CASSLVTGTPYEQYF. The full variable domain, rest sourced from reference TRBV7-8 and TRBJ2-7, is GAGVSQSPRYKVAKRGQDVALRCDPISGHVSLFWYQQALGQGPEFLTYFQNEAQLDKSGLPSDRFFAERPEGSVSTLKIQRTQQEDSAVYLCASSLVTGTPYEQYFGPGTRLTVT.

This rearrangement joins TRBV20-1 to TRBJ2-1, with 7 bases matching TRBD2. This CDR3 comprises 13 residues. The germline gives CDR1 DFQATT, CDR2 SNEGSKA (reference sequence). Trimming took 2 bases from V and 12 from J; bases not matched to a gene: 10. CDR3 region: CSARIVSGKGQFF. The CDR3 DNA is TGCAGTGCTAGAATTGTGAGCGGGAAGGGGCAGTTCTTC.

This clonotype was seen at least ten times. The rearrangement uses TRBV10-1 and TRBJ2-3; TRBD2 matches 7 bases. Germline V CDR1 and CDR2: WNHNN, SYGVQD (reference sequence). The CDR3 runs 13 residues. V lost 4 bases, J lost 5 bases, and 3 bases stayed unmatched. The CDR3 loop reads CASSVAGVDTQYF. Written as DNA, the CDR3 is TGCGCCAGCAGTGTGGCGGGGGTAGATACGCAGTATTTT.

This clonotype was counted between two and nine times. The V call is TRBV7-2, the J call TRBJ1-1, with D perhaps TRBD1 (5 bases). The CDR3 length is 14 residues. Germline CDR1 and CDR2: SGHTA and FQGNSA. V lost 4 bases, J lost 8 bases, and 17 bases lay in between. In DNA form, the CDR3 reads TGTGCCAGCAGCTGGCGCAGGGTTCCCGAAGAAGCTTTCTTT. Its protein is CASSWRRVPEEAFF.

The chain has TRBV9 and TRBJ2-5; D might be TRBD1 (6 bases). The CDR3 has 15 amino acids. Trimming took 3 bases from V and 1 from J, leaving 13 bases between them. CDR1 and CDR2 from the germline V gene are SGDLS and YYNGEE. The DNA of the CDR3 is TGTGCCAGCAGCGCCTCAACAGGGATCCAAGAGACCCAGTACTTC. Translated: CASSASTGIQETQYF.

At least ten counts were recorded for this clonotype. The chain employs TRBV24-1 and TRBJ2-1; unclear D gene. The CDR3 loop spans 12 amino acids. V was shortened by 5 bases and J by 8 bases, with 9 bases between the two germline ends. The germline V gene encodes CDR1 KGHDR and CDR2 SFDVKD. This chain's CDR3 is CATSGVGDEQFF. The CDR3 DNA is TGTGCCACCAGTGGCGTTGGGGATGAGCAGTTCTTC.

This clonotype has at least ten counts. This chain uses TRBV7-9 with TRBJ2-7, with D tentatively TRBD1 (5 bases). Germline CDR1 and CDR2: SEHNR and FQNEAQ (reference sequence). The CDR3 has 12 residues. Trimming left V 2 bases short and J 6 bases short, with 8 bases between. CDR3 amino acids: CASSLLQGEQYF. For the CDR3, the DNA is TGTGCCAGCAGCTTACTCCAGGGCGAGCAGTACTTC.

The rearrangement joins TRBV28 to TRBJ2-7; D ambiguous. Trimming removed 5 bases from V and 4 bases from J, with 6 bases in between. Germline values: CDR1 MDHEN, CDR2 SYDVKM. The CDR3 consists of 11 residues. The CDR3 protein is CASSPRYEQYF. CDR3 nucleotide sequence: TGTGCCAGCAGTCCCAGGTACGAGCAGTACTTC.

CDR3 sequence reads: CASSRRQGAGEQYF. The CDR3, as DNA: TGTGCCAGTAGTCGCCGACAGGGGGCGGGCGAGCAGTACTTC. The rearrangement links TRBV19 to TRBJ2-7; 10 positions agree with TRBD1. V shed 5 bases, J shed 6 bases, and the junction held 7 bases outside the gene matches. Germline CDR1 reads LNHDA; CDR2 reads SQIVND (reference sequence). The CDR3 spans 14 residues. The whole variable domain, filled in from reference TRBV19 and TRBJ2-7, reads DGGITQSPKYLFRKEGQNVTLSCEQNLNHDAMYWYRQDPGQGLRLIYYSQIVNDFQKGDIAEGYSVSREKKESFPLTVTSAQKNPTAFYLCASSRRQGAGEQYFGPGTRLTVT.

This clonotype has a count of ten or more. This CDR3 reads CASSRRYHYGYTF. The CDR3 DNA reads as TGTGCCAGCAGTCGGAGATACCATTATGGCTACACCTTC. The gene calls are TRBV6-1 and TRBJ1-2; the D is unclear. V lost 5 bases and J 5 bases, leaving 12 bases between the germline ends. Germline V lookup: CDR1 MNHNS, CDR2 SASEGT. CDR3 length equals 13 residues.

This clonotype showed up just a few times. The genes are TRBV20-1 and TRBJ2-7; unclear D gene. CDR1 is DFQATT, CDR2 SNEGSKA, per germline (reference sequence). This CDR3 has 11 residues. The ends were cut back, 6 bases at V and 4 bases at J, with 10 bases in the middle. The DNA for the CDR3 is TGCAGTGCCGGCAAGGGTTACGAGCAGTACTTC. Translating gives CSAGKGYEQYF.

This clonotype was found a few times. The V gene is TRBV10-3, the J gene TRBJ2-5; D remains unclear. V gave up 8 bases and J gave up 5 bases, with 9 bases separating them. The germline V gene has CDR1 ENHRY and CDR2 SYGVKD. The CDR3 is made up of 11 amino acids. In nucleotides, the CDR3 is TGTGCCATCCAGATCGCGGAGACCCAGTACTTC. Translating gives CAIQIAETQYF.

The chain is built from TRBV20-1 and TRBJ1-1; 8 nucleotides line up with TRBD1. V dropped 6 bases and J dropped 3; count of bases not matched to a gene: 12. The CDR3 consists of 15 residues. CDR1 is DFQATT, CDR2 SNEGSKA, per germline (reference sequence). The chain's CDR3 is CSAPGQGRVDTEAFF. DNA of the CDR3: TGCAGTGCCCCCGGACAGGGTAGGGTGGACACTGAAGCTTTCTTT.

This clonotype was counted a few times. CDR3 bases: TGTGCCAGCAGCTCAGGGGGAGGCACTGAAGCTTTCTTT. The encoded protein is CASSSGGGTEAFF. V and J are TRBV7-2 and TRBJ1-1; 7 nucleotides line up with TRBD1. Unmatched junction bases numbered 3, after V lost 4 bases and J lost 4 bases. The CDR3 runs to 13 residues. The germline V gene has CDR1 SGHTA and CDR2 FQGNSA.

This clonotype was seen many times. This chain uses TRBV7-3 with TRBJ2-2; D is uncertain. CDR3 length: 13 residues. Germline V gene data show CDR1 as SGHTA and CDR2 as FQGTGA. Trimming took off 1 base at V and 7 bases at J, with 7 bases between the two ends. The DNA of the CDR3 is TGTGCCAGCAGCTTAATGGGTAACGGGGAGCTGTTTTTT. Translated: CASSLMGNGELFF.

This clonotype occurred once. This chain joins TRBV20-1 and TRBJ1-1, with unresolved D. The ends were cut back, 0 bases at V and 5 bases at J, with 7 bases in the middle. The CDR3 runs to 12 residues. Germline V lookup: CDR1 DFQATT, CDR2 SNEGSKA (reference sequence). The CDR3 bases are TGCAGTGCTAGAGACGCATTAACTGAAGCTTTCTTT. Translating gives CSARDALTEAFF.

This clonotype was detected only a few times. The J gene is TRBJ2-1, the V gene TRBV12-5; TRBD1 agrees at 7 bases. This CDR3 is built from 15 residues. Germline CDR1 is LGHNT and CDR2 is FRNRAP. Losses at the gene ends were 7 bases for V and 6 bases for J; bases not matched to a gene: 12. CDR3 protein: CASVPDRAVINEQFF. The CDR3 DNA reads TGTGCTAGTGTCCCCGACAGGGCCGTTATCAATGAGCAGTTCTTC.

This clonotype has ten or more counts. V gene TRBV4-3 combines with J gene TRBJ2-7; unclear D gene. V was clipped by 6 bases and J by 2 bases, with 14 bases between them. The V gene's germline CDR1 is LGHNA and CDR2 YSLEER. The CDR3 spans 14 residues. In DNA form, the CDR3 reads TGCGCCAGCAGAAGCCAGGAGAGTCCCTACGAGCAGTACTTC. Residues: CASRSQESPYEQYF.

In its sample, this clonotype was seen once. The genes are TRBV10-3 and TRBJ1-3; D remains unclear. Germline assignment: CDR1 ENHRY and CDR2 SYGVKD. This CDR3 contains 14 residues. Trimming cost V 0 bases and J 0 bases, with 3 bases left between them. CDR3 DNA sequence: TGTGCCATCAGTGAGTCGAGCTCTGGAAACACCATATATTTT. As protein: CAISESSSGNTIYF.

This clonotype turned up a few times. The chain couples TRBV5-1 to TRBJ2-1; 7 bases align to TRBD1. J lost 2 bases, V lost 4 bases, and 3 bases had no gene match. The germline V gene has CDR1 SGHRS and CDR2 YFSETQ. The CDR3 has 14 amino acids. For the CDR3, the DNA is TGCGCCAGCAGCACCGGGACAGCCTACAATGAGCAGTTCTTC. It specifies CASSTGTAYNEQFF.

This rearrangement joins TRBV12-3 or TRBV12-4 to TRBJ1-1, with D possibly matching TRBD1 (6 bases). The CDR3 extends over 10 amino acids. Trimming took 7 bases from V and 10 from J, leaving 10 bases between them. CDR3: CASIQTGAFF. The CDR3 DNA reads as TGTGCCAGCATCCAGACAGGAGCTTTCTTT.

The chain uses TRBV11-1 and TRBJ2-4; perhaps TRBD2 as D (5 bases). Germline V gives CDR1 SGHAT, CDR2 FQDESV (reference sequence). V lost 1 base to trimming and J lost 4 bases, with 14 bases between them. The CDR3 covers 16 residues. In nucleotides, the CDR3 is TGTGCCAGCAGCTTAGATCCTGCCCGCGGGAAAAACATTCAGTACTTC. Its protein product is CASSLDPARGKNIQYF.

This clonotype was seen only a few times. This chain connects TRBV13 to TRBJ1-5; D is unresolved. Germline CDR1 is PRHDT and CDR2 is FYEKMQ (reference sequence). The germline V and J ends were trimmed by 1 base and 6 bases, with 7 bases remaining between them. The CDR3 runs 13 residues. The CDR3 DNA reads TGTGCCAGCAGCTTAGAGGGTATTCAGCCCCAGCATTTT. It is translated as CASSLEGIQPQHF.

This clonotype was counted a few times. This chain joins TRBV3-1 and TRBJ2-2, with TRBD2 as a possible D gene (6 bases). The CDR3 has 14 residues. The germline CDR1 and CDR2 sequences are LGHDT and YNNKEL (reference sequence). V was clipped by 7 bases and J by 0 bases, with 9 bases between them. For the CDR3, the DNA is TGTGCCAGCATGTGGGGGGCGAACACCGGGGAGCTGTTTTTT. This codes for CASMWGANTGELFF.

This clonotype appeared many times. The chain is built from TRBV2 and TRBJ2-7, with 7 nucleotides matching TRBD1. The germline CDR1 and CDR2 sequences are SNHLY and FYNNEI. The CDR3 has 13 residues. Unmatched junction bases numbered 6, after V lost 6 bases and J lost 4 bases. CDR3 sequence reads: CASSEGATYEQYF. The CDR3 region has the DNA TGTGCCAGCAGCGAGGGGGCTACGTACGAGCAGTACTTC.

This clonotype was detected ten times or more. J is TRBJ2-7 and V is TRBV6-5; possible D gene TRBD2, 5 bases. CDR3 size: 12 residues. The germline V gene has CDR1 MNHEY and CDR2 SVGAGI. Trimming left V 2 bases short and J 5 bases short, with 7 bases between. CDR3 sequence reads: CASSYGGNEQYF. The CDR3 DNA reads as TGTGCCAGCAGTTACGGAGGCAACGAGCAGTACTTC.